This T cell receptor (beta chain) was obtained from a study of neurological immune-mediated disorders. Study-wide points: HTLV-1-associated myelopathy had the most TCR clonal expansion, whereas multiple sclerosis had the least (lower than in healthy controls).

One entry per CDR3 protein, called by TCRdb with MiXCR from the 5' RACE reads. The sample lists roughly 80,000 distinct CDR3 sequences, under 10% occurring once. This clonotype was counted ten times or more. Its target is unknown. The source is a man aged 50-59 years in good health. Specimen: PBMCs.

The CDR3 here is CASRRQGAQAKNIQYF. CDR3 DNA sequence: TGTGCCAGCAGGAGACAGGGCGCCCAAGCCAAAAACATTCAGTACTTC. This chain joins TRBV12-3 or TRBV12-4 and TRBJ2-4, with 7 nucleotides matching TRBD1. V shed 6 bases, J shed 0 bases, and the junction held 8 bases outside the gene matches. The CDR3 extends over 16 amino acids.